What follows are 32 T cell receptor beta chains derived from one specimen sequenced in a study of cytotoxic CD8 clonotypes in ibrutinib-treated CLL. The table came from immunoSEQ multiplex PCR; TCRdb's copy has only in-frame clones and leaves some out. The sample shows 250,000 to 350,000 clones, around 76% of them seen only once. The sequencing used PBMCs, collected at disease progression, from a patient treated with ibrutinib. The receptors here all came from a human donor with chronic lymphocytic leukemia.

This chain connects TRBV4-3 to TRBJ2-7; 7 bases map to TRBD1. Germline V gives CDR1 LGHNA, CDR2 YSLEER. This CDR3 region has 13 residues. The ends lost 3 bases at V and 6 bases at J; junction bases unmatched: 5. The CDR3 is CASSHLQGTEQYF. In DNA, the CDR3 is TGCGCCAGCAGCCACCTACAGGGGACCGAGCAGTACTTC.

The V call is TRBV6-5, the J call TRBJ2-7; 7 bases map to TRBD2. Per the germline V gene, CDR1 is MNHEY and CDR2 is SVGAGI. V lost 4 bases, J lost 2 bases, and 8 bases stayed unmatched. CDR3 size: 15 residues. DNA for the CDR3: TGTGCCAGCAGTTCACTGACTAGCCCAACCTACGAGCAGTACTTC. Protein: CASSSLTSPTYEQYF.

In this sample, this clone turned up once. DNA of the CDR3: TGTGCCAGCAGCCCGATACGGACTAGCGGGAGTCGGGAGCTGTTTTTT. It is translated as CASSPIRTSGSRELFF. The J gene is TRBJ2-2, the V gene TRBV7-6; TRBD2 agrees at 13 bases. The V gene end was trimmed by 5 bases and the J gene end by 9 bases; junction bases not matched to a gene: 9. The CDR3 has 16 residues. Germline V gene data show CDR1 as SGHVS and CDR2 as FNYEAQ.

For the CDR3, the DNA is TGCGCCAGCAGCCAGGGGGGGGACAGGCAGGAAAAACTGTTTTTT. Amino acid sequence: CASSQGGDRQEKLFF. The rearrangement links TRBV4-3 to TRBJ1-4, with TRBD1 matching over 8 bases. The CDR3 totals 15 residues. CDR1 is LGHNA and CDR2 is YSLEER in the germline V gene. Losses at the gene ends were 3 bases for V and 8 bases for J; bases not matched to a gene: 8.

CDR3 coding DNA: TGCGCCAGCAGCCAAGATCTAGGGACAGTCGGCAGCTATGGCTACACCTTC. Encoded protein: CASSQDLGTVGSYGYTF. V is TRBV4-3 and J is TRBJ1-2; TRBD1 matches at 7 bases. The CDR3 runs 17 residues. Germline V CDR1 and CDR2: LGHNA, YSLEER. Trimming removed 0 bases from V and 4 bases from J; junction bases left unmatched: 11.

V is TRBV5-1 and J is TRBJ1-6; D gene ambiguous. Germline V CDR1 and CDR2: SGHRS, YFSETQ. Trimming cost V 1 base and J 0 bases, with 8 bases left between them. This CDR3 is built from 16 residues. The CDR3 coding sequence is TGCGCCAGCAGCTTGCGGGAGAGCTCCTATAATTCACCCCTCCACTTT. This codes for CASSLRESSYNSPLHF.

This clone was detected only a few times. V and J are TRBV6-5 and TRBJ1-2, with 8 bases lining up with TRBD1. V was clipped by 4 bases and J by 3 bases; unmatched bases: 7. Germline CDR1 reads MNHEY; CDR2 reads SVGAGI. The CDR3 length is 15 residues. For the CDR3, the DNA is TGTGCCAGCAGTTCCCGACAGGGGTGGGACTATGGCTACACCTTC. Translation gives CASSSRQGWDYGYTF.

This clone occurred a few times. V and J are TRBV7-9 and TRBJ1-1, with TRBD1 matching 7 bases. The CDR3 has 13 residues. The germline V gene has CDR1 SEHNR and CDR2 FQNEAQ (reference sequence). Trimming at V came to 5 bases and at J to 6 bases, leaving 6 bases not matched to a gene. CDR3 amino acids: CASSRRGRPEAFF. The CDR3 region has the DNA TGTGCCAGCAGCCGCAGGGGGAGGCCTGAAGCTTTCTTT.

This chain uses TRBV11-1 with TRBJ2-2; D remains unclear. The V end was cut by 4 bases, the J end by 7 bases, with 16 bases between. The CDR3 has 15 residues. Germline V gene sequence: CDR1 SGHAT, CDR2 FQDESV (reference sequence). CDR3 nucleotides: TGTGCCAGCAGCTCGCGGACCCCCAATGGCGGGGAGCTGTTTTTT. This translates into CASSSRTPNGGELFF. Supplemented by reference TRBV11-1 and TRBJ2-2, the full variable domain reads EAEVAQSPRYKITEKSQAVAFWCDPISGHATLYWYRQILGQGPELLVQFQDESVVDDSQLPKDRFSAERLKGVDSTLKIQPAELGDSAMYLCASSSRTPNGGELFFGEGSRLTVL.

This chain joins TRBV7-9 and TRBJ1-1, with D uncertain. Germline V gene data show CDR1 as SEHNR and CDR2 as FQNEAQ (reference sequence). The CDR3 length is 14 residues. The V end was cut by 2 bases, the J end by 7 bases, with 14 bases between. The chain's CDR3 is CASSLSAGRDEAFF. Written as DNA, the CDR3 is TGTGCCAGCAGCTTATCGGCGGGGAGGGATGAAGCTTTCTTT.

This clone was seen a handful of times. The rearrangement links TRBV7-3 to TRBJ2-5; D is ambiguous. The CDR3 spans 13 residues. Germline lookup yields CDR1 SGHTA and CDR2 FQGTGA. Trimming left V 0 bases short and J 5 bases short, with 7 bases between. The DNA of the CDR3 is TGTGCCAGCAGCTTAACCCCAGACGAGACCCAGTACTTC. Residues: CASSLTPDETQYF. Full variable domain (rest looked up from reference TRBV7-3 and TRBJ2-5): GAGVSQTPSNKVTEKGKYVELRCDPISGHTALYWYRQSLGQGPEFLIYFQGTGAADDSGLPNDRFFAVRPEGSVSTLKIQRTERGDSAVYLCASSLTPDETQYFGPGTRLLVL.

The chain couples TRBV14 to TRBJ1-2; unclear D gene. Germline loops: CDR1 SGHDN, CDR2 FVKESK. The CDR3 extends over 13 amino acids. V lost 9 bases and J 8 bases, leaving 19 bases between the germline ends. The chain's CDR3 is CARPPYKGQGYTF. CDR3 nucleotides: TGTGCCAGACCCCCGTACAAGGGTCAGGGCTACACCTTC.

V is TRBV5-1 and J is TRBJ1-5; no definite D call. From germline, CDR1 is SGHRS and CDR2 YFSETQ. The ends were cut back, 0 bases at V and 7 bases at J, with 11 bases in the middle. The CDR3 consists of 14 residues. CDR3 region: CASSLDSGWQPQHF. Written as DNA, the CDR3 is TGCGCCAGCAGCTTGGACTCGGGTTGGCAGCCCCAGCATTTT.

J is TRBJ2-1 and V is TRBV19; weak D call: TRBD2 (7 bases). The germline gives CDR1 LNHDA, CDR2 SQIVND (reference sequence). V lost 6 bases, J lost 4 bases, and 16 bases lay in between. The CDR3 is 15 amino acids. The CDR3 protein is CASRRRGPPYNEQFF. CDR3 DNA: TGTGCCAGTAGGAGGCGGGGGCCCCCTTACAATGAGCAGTTCTTC. The full variable domain, rest sourced from reference TRBV19 and TRBJ2-1, is DGGITQSPKYLFRKEGQNVTLSCEQNLNHDAMYWYRQDPGQGLRLIYYSQIVNDFQKGDIAEGYSVSREKKESFPLTVTSAQKNPTAFYLCASRRRGPPYNEQFFGPGTRLTVL.

This rearrangement joins TRBV6-6 to TRBJ1-1; the D gene is possibly TRBD1 (6 bases). Trimming pared 6 bases from V and 8 bases from J, leaving 10 bases between. Germline-derived CDR1 and CDR2 are MNHNY and SVGAGI (reference sequence). The CDR3 has 11 residues. The CDR3 loop reads CASRRQEEAFF. The CDR3 nucleotides are TGTGCCAGCAGAAGACAGGAGGAAGCTTTCTTT.

The chain is built from TRBV27 and TRBJ2-1; 13 bases are a match to TRBD2. This CDR3 has 15 residues. Germline V gene lookup returns CDR1 MNHEY and CDR2 SMNVEV (reference sequence). The ends lost 6 bases at V and 3 bases at J; junction bases unmatched: 2. CDR3 nucleotides: TGTGCCAGCAGATGGACTAGCGGGGGCTACAATGAGCAGTTCTTC. Protein product: CASRWTSGGYNEQFF.

This clone occurred a few times. The V call is TRBV27, the J call TRBJ1-5; tentatively, D is TRBD1 (5 bases). The CDR3 totals 14 residues. Germline-derived CDR1 and CDR2 are MNHEY and SMNVEV (reference sequence). Trimming took off 7 bases at V and 9 bases at J, with 19 bases between the two ends. The CDR3 DNA reads TGTGCCAGCATCCGAAACGACGTGGGGGGGCCCCAGCATTTT. Protein sequence: CASIRNDVGGPQHF.

The CDR3 DNA reads as TGTGCCAGCAGCTTGCGGCATGGTAGCGTCAATGAGCAGTTCTTC. It translates to CASSLRHGSVNEQFF. The chain has TRBV5-4 and TRBJ2-1; D is possibly TRBD2 (5 bases). CDR3 size: 15 residues. CDR1 SGHNT and CDR2 YYREEE come from the germline V gene (reference sequence). V dropped 1 base and J dropped 6 bases, with 14 bases sitting between them.

Only a few counts were recorded for this clone. The chain combines TRBV2 with TRBJ1-2; maybe TRBD1 (5 bases). V dropped 11 bases and J dropped 4 bases, with 11 bases sitting between them. Germline CDR1 is SNHLY and CDR2 is FYNNEI. The CDR3 extends over 11 amino acids. The CDR3 spells CALPGPYGYTF. The CDR3 coding sequence is TGTGCCCTACCAGGGCCCTATGGCTACACCTTC.

This rearrangement joins TRBV19 to TRBJ2-2; D is perhaps TRBD2 (6 bases). Looked up from germline, CDR1 is LNHDA and CDR2 is SQIVND (reference sequence). This CDR3 is built from 18 residues. V was trimmed by 8 bases and J by 4 bases, leaving 26 bases between them. DNA for the CDR3: TGTGCCAGTCCGTTATCCGGAGGGGACGTAACCTTCACCGGGGAGCTGTTTTTT. As protein: CASPLSGGDVTFTGELFF.

This rearrangement joins TRBV13 to TRBJ2-5; TRBD2 matches at 11 bases. V gave up 5 bases and J gave up 5 bases; unmatched junction bases: 7. CDR3 size: 15 residues. Germline V lookup: CDR1 PRHDT, CDR2 FYEKMQ (reference sequence). Here the CDR3 DNA reads TGTGCCAGCAGCAAACTAGCGGGAGTGAGGGAGACCCAGTACTTC. This translates into CASSKLAGVRETQYF.

The V and J genes are TRBV5-8 and TRBJ2-7; D may be TRBD1 (7 bases). CDR1 and CDR2 from the germline V gene are SGHTS and YDEGEE. The length of the CDR3 is 18 residues. V was trimmed by 4 bases and J by 3 bases, leaving 26 bases between them. In nucleotides, the CDR3 is TGTGCCAGCAGCGGGGACCTCGGCGACAGGGACTTTTACTACGAGCAGTACTTC. Encoded protein: CASSGDLGDRDFYYEQYF.

This rearrangement joins TRBV6-5 to TRBJ2-2; D is unclear. V was shortened by 0 bases and J by 7 bases, with 12 bases between the two germline ends. The CDR3 loop spans 15 amino acids. Germline V gene lookup returns CDR1 MNHEY and CDR2 SVGAGI. For the CDR3, the DNA is TGTGCCAGCAGTTACTCTGACATAACCGGCGGGGAGCTGTTTTTT. Its protein product is CASSYSDITGGELFF.

This chain joins TRBV5-1 and TRBJ1-1; 10 bases are a match to TRBD1. The length of the CDR3 is 15 residues. Trimming removed 4 bases from V and 6 bases from J; junction bases left unmatched: 9. Germline values: CDR1 SGHRS, CDR2 YFSETQ. This CDR3 is CASSPRDRGSAEAFF. CDR3 coding DNA: TGCGCCAGCAGCCCAAGGGACAGGGGAAGCGCTGAAGCTTTCTTT.

This chain uses TRBV20-1 with TRBJ2-7, with 7 nucleotides matching TRBD2. CDR1 and CDR2 (germline): DFQATT, SNEGSKA (reference sequence). CDR3 length equals 11 residues. Unmatched junction bases numbered 0, after V lost 4 bases and J lost 3 bases. The DNA for the CDR3 is TGCAGTGCTACTAGCGGCTACGAGCAGTACTTC. Translation gives CSATSGYEQYF.

The chain links TRBV6-4 to TRBJ1-5; D is uncertain. CDR3 size: 13 residues. Per germline, CDR1 MRHNA and CDR2 SNTAGT. V shed 5 bases and J shed 6 bases, with 11 bases lying between them. As DNA, the CDR3 is TGTGCCAGCAGTCCGTCCTTCGGTCAGCCCCAGCATTTT. Amino acid sequence: CASSPSFGQPQHF.

The chain links TRBV27 to TRBJ2-3, with 9 bases that match TRBD1. The CDR3 sequence is 12 residues long. The trim removed 10 bases at V and 6 bases at J, leaving 5 bases unmatched. The V gene's germline CDR1 is MNHEY and CDR2 SMNVEV (reference sequence). This chain's CDR3 is CAIWDRADTQYF. Here the CDR3 DNA reads TGTGCCATCTGGGACAGGGCTGATACGCAGTATTTT.

CDR3 DNA: TGTGCCAGCAGGACCTCCGGGGGACGAGCTTTCTTT. Its protein is CASRTSGGRAFF. The chain combines TRBV6-5 with TRBJ1-1; D is possibly TRBD1 (5 bases). Germline values: CDR1 MNHEY, CDR2 SVGAGI. The CDR3 covers 12 residues. V lost 6 bases and J lost 10, with 15 bases in between.

The CDR3 region has the DNA TGCGCCAGCAGCTTCCTCAACGGGGGCGACCCTGGAAACACCATATATTTT. Its translation: CASSFLNGGDPGNTIYF. The chain uses TRBV5-1 and TRBJ1-3, with D maybe TRBD1 (6 bases). Trimming cost V 2 bases and J 2 bases, with 17 bases left between them. CDR1 is SGHRS, CDR2 YFSETQ, per germline. The length of the CDR3 is 17 residues. The full variable domain, with the rest looked up from reference TRBV5-1 and TRBJ1-3, is KAGVTQTPRYLIKTRGQQVTLSCSPISGHRSVSWYQQTPGQGLQFLFEYFSETQRNKGNFPGRFSGRQFSNSRSEMNVSTLELGDSALYLCASSFLNGGDPGNTIYFGEGSWLTVV.

This chain links TRBV6-1 with TRBJ1-2, with D possibly matching TRBD1 (6 bases). The CDR3 runs to 15 residues. CDR1 and CDR2 (germline): MNHNS, SASEGT. Trimming left V 3 bases short and J 6 bases short, with 17 bases between. This CDR3 reads CASSEGGRNLDGYTF. The CDR3 DNA reads as TGTGCCAGCAGTGAGGGGGGGCGGAATCTGGATGGCTACACCTTC.

The V call is TRBV28, the J call TRBJ2-7; 8 nucleotides agree with TRBD1. Germline V gene sequence: CDR1 MDHEN, CDR2 SYDVKM. V shed 5 bases, J shed 3 bases, and the junction held 12 bases outside the gene matches. The CDR3 runs to 16 residues. CDR3 protein: CASSGRTGPVYYEQYF. The CDR3 DNA is TGTGCCAGCAGTGGCAGGACAGGGCCCGTCTACTACGAGCAGTACTTC.

The rearrangement links TRBV10-3 to TRBJ1-1; 9 bases agree with TRBD1. Per germline, CDR1 ENHRY and CDR2 SYGVKD. CDR3 length: 15 amino acids. The J segment lost 6 bases and the V segment lost 3 bases, leaving 8 bases of the junction unmatched. CDR3 amino acids: CAISEGVQGASEAFF. CDR3 nucleotide sequence: TGTGCCATCAGTGAAGGCGTACAGGGGGCATCTGAAGCTTTCTTT.